This entry is about one T cell receptor beta chain. Antigen: not known. The 5'RACE method, run with constant-segment primers, produced TCR alpha and TCR beta cDNA libraries (carrying sample barcodes and UMIs). TCRdb re-analysed the 5' RACE reads in MiXCR, keeping a single row per CDR3 protein. Among 250,000 to 400,000 distinct CDR3 sequences, roughly an eighth were seen once, and the ten largest hold roughly a fifth. This sample stems from a study of T-cell memory formation after mild COVID-19. Study-wide context: TCR clusters were mostly confined to one donor each.

Deletions cut 0 bases from V and 5 bases from J, with 14 bases between. Germline-derived CDR1 and CDR2 are SGHRS and YFSETQ. The CDR3 contains 16 residues. Points from the study as a whole: Among contracting clones, CD4+ were mainly CM/EM and CD8+ enriched in EMRA. Pre-infection memory contained some responding clones, which suggested that cross-reactive memory had joined.

V is TRBV5-1 and J is TRBJ2-2, with D perhaps matching TRBD1 (5 bases). The TCR originated in a man younger than 35 who had mild COVID-19 (a few samples of this study predate the infection). Cell type and time point are not known. The sample was PBMCs or a T cell subset sorted from them (not recorded which). The CDR3 DNA reads TGCGCCAGCAGCTTGGGGGGCCCCTTGGGGACCGGGGAGCTGTTTTTT. It translates to CASSLGGPLGTGELFF.